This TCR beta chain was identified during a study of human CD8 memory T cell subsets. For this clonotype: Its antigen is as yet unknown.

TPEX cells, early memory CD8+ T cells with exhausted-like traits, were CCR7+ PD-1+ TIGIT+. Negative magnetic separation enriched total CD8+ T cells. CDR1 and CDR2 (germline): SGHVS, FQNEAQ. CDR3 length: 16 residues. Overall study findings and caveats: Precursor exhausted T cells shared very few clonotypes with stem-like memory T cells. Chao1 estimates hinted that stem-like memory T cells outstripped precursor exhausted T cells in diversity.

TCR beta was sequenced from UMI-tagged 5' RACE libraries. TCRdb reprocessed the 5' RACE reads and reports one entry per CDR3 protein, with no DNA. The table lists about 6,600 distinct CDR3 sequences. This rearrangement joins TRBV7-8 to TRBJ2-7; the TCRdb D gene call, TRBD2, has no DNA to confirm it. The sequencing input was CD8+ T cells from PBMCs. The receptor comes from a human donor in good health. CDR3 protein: CASSLQTSGASYEQYF.